This TCR beta chain was sequenced during a study of T-cell memory formation after mild COVID-19. One entry per CDR3 protein results from TCRdb running MiXCR on the 5' RACE reads. The sample carries hundreds of thousands of distinct CDR3 sequences, about a sixth recorded once. This clonotype was counted between two and nine times. Germline CDR1 and CDR2: SGHDT and YYEEEE. The CDR3 totals 14 residues. V lost 3 bases to trimming and J lost 5 bases, with 12 bases between them. This TCR was recovered from a man in his late teens or twenties who had mild COVID-19 (a few samples of this study predate the infection). Cell type and time point are not known. The sample comprised PBMCs or a T cell subset sorted from them (not recorded which). The chain has TRBV5-6 and TRBJ2-1, with D hard to call. The CDR3 loop reads CASSYEFRDNEQFF. In DNA form, the CDR3 reads TGTGCCAGCAGCTATGAGTTTAGAGACAATGAGCAGTTCTTC.